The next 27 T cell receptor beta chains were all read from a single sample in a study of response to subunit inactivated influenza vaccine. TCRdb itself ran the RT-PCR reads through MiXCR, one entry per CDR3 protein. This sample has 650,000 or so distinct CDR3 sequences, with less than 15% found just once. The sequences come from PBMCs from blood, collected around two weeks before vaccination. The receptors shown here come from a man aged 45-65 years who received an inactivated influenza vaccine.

CDR3 coding DNA: TGTGCCAGCATCCCACGGGAAAGCTCCTACGAGCAGTACTTC. Protein sequence: CASIPRESSYEQYF. The chain recombines TRBV2 with TRBJ2-7; possible D gene TRBD2, 5 bases. Germline CDR1 and CDR2: SNHLY and FYNNEI. The ends were cut back, 7 bases at V and 0 bases at J, with 13 bases in the middle. This CDR3 is 14 amino acids long.

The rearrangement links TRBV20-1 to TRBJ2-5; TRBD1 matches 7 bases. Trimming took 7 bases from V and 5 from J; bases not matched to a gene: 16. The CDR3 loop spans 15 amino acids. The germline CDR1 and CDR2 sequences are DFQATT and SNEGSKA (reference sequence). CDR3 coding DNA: TGCAGTGGCCCGGGACAGCCACCCCGGCGGGAGACCCAGTACTTC. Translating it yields CSGPGQPPRRETQYF.

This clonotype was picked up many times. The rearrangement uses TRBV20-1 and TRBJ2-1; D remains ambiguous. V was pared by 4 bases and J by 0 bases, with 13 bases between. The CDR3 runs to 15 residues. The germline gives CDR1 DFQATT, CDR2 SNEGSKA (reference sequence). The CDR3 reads CSANFPSSSYNEQFF. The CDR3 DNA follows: TGCAGTGCTAACTTTCCCTCGTCCTCCTACAATGAGCAGTTCTTC.

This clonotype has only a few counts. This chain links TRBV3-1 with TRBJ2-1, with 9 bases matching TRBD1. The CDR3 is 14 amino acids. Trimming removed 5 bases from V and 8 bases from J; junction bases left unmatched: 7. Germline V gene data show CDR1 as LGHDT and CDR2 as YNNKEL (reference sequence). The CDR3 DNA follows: TGTGCCAGCAGCAAGGGGGGACAGGGATATGAGCAGTTCTTC. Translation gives CASSKGGQGYEQFF.

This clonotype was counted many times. CDR3 protein: CASRVANEQFF. CDR3 coding DNA: TGTGCCAGCAGAGTCGCTAATGAGCAGTTCTTC. V and J are TRBV28 and TRBJ2-1, with D unresolved. CDR1 is MDHEN and CDR2 is SYDVKM in the germline V gene. The length of the CDR3 is 11 residues. V lost 6 bases to trimming and J lost 7 bases, with 7 bases between them.

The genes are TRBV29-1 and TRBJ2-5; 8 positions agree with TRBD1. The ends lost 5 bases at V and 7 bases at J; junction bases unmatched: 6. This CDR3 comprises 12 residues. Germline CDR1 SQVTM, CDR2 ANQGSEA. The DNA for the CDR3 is TGCAGCGTTTCAGGGGGCGCGGTGACCCAGTACTTC. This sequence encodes CSVSGGAVTQYF.

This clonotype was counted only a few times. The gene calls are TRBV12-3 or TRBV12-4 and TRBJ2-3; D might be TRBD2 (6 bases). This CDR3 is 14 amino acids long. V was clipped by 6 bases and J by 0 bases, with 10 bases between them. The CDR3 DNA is TGTGCCAGCAGAGGCGGGACTAGCACAGATACGCAGTATTTT. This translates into CASRGGTSTDTQYF.

The CDR3 region has the DNA TGTGCCAGCAGTTACTCGAAAGCGGGGGGGCCTTACAATGAGCAGTTCTTC. Residues: CASSYSKAGGPYNEQFF. The rearrangement links TRBV6-5 to TRBJ2-1; 10 bases align to TRBD2. Germline CDR1 and CDR2: MNHEY and SVGAGI. The CDR3 sequence is 17 residues long. Trimming cost V 0 bases and J 4 bases; bases outside gene matches: 6.

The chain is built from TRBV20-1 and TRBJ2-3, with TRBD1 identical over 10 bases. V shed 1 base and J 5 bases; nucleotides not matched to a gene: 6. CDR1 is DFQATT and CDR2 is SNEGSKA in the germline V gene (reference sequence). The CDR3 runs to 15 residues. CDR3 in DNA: TGCAGTGCTAGAGGGACAGGGGGACAAGGAGATACGCAGTATTTT. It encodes CSARGTGGQGDTQYF.

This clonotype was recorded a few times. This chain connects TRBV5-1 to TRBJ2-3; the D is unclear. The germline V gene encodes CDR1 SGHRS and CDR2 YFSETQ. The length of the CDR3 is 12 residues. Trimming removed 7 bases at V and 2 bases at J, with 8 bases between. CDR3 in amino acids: CASGENTDTQYF. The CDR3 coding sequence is TGCGCCAGCGGAGAAAACACAGATACGCAGTATTTT.

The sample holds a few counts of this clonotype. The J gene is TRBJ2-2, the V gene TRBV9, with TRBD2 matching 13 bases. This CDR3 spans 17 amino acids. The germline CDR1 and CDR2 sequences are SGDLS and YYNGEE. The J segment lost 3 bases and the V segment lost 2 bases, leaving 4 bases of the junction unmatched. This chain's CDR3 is CASSVGLAGVYTGELFF. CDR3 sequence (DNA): TGTGCCAGCAGCGTCGGACTAGCGGGGGTATACACCGGGGAGCTGTTTTTT.

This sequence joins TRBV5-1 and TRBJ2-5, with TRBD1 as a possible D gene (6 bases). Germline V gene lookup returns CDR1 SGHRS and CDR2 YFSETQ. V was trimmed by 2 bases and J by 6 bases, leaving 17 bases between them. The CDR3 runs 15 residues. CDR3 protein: CASSLSLGARKTQYF. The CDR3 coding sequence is TGCGCCAGCAGCTTAAGTCTGGGGGCAAGGAAGACCCAGTACTTC.

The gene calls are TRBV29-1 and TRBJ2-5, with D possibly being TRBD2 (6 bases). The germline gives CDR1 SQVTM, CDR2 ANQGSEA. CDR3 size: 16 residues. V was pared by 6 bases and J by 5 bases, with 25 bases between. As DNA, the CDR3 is TGCAGCGTAGCTGGTCTACCGGGACTCTCTTGGGAGACCCAGTACTTC. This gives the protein CSVAGLPGLSWETQYF.

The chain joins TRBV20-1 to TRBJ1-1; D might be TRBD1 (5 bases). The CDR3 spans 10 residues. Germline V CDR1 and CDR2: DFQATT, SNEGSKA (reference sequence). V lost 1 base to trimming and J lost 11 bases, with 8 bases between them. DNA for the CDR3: TGCAGTGCTAGAGTCCGGGGGGCTTTCTTT. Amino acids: CSARVRGAFF.

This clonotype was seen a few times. CDR3 residues: CASSALRTGGSNEQFF. The CDR3 DNA reads as TGTGCCAGCAGTGCACTCCGGACAGGGGGGTCCAATGAGCAGTTCTTC. V is TRBV6-2 or TRBV6-3 and J is TRBJ2-1, with 10 bases identical to TRBD1. Germline values: CDR1 MNHEY, CDR2 SVGEGT. The V gene end was trimmed by 5 bases and the J gene end by 6 bases; junction bases not matched to a gene: 10. CDR3 size: 16 residues.

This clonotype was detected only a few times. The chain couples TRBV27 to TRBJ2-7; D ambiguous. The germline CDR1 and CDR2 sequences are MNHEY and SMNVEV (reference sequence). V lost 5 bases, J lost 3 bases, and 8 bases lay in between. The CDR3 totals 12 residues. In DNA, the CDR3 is TGTGCCAGCAGTCAAATCGGCTACGAGCAGTACTTC. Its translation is CASSQIGYEQYF.

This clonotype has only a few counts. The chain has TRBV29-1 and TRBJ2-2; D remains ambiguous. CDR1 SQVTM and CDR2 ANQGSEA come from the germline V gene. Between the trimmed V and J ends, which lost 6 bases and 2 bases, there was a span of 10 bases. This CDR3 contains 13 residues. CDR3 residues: CSVLRPNTGELFF. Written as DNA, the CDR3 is TGCAGCGTCCTGAGGCCCAACACCGGGGAGCTGTTTTTT.

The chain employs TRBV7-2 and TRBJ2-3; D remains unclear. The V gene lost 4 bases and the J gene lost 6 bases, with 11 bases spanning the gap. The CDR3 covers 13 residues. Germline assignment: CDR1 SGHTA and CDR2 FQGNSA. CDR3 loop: CASSSRGVDTQYF. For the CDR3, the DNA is TGTGCCAGCAGCTCACGAGGAGTCGATACGCAGTATTTT.

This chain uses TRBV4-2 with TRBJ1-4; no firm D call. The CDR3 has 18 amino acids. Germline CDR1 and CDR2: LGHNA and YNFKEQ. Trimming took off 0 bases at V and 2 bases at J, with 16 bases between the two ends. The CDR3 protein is CASSQDRLASGTNEKLFF. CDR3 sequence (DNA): TGTGCCAGCAGCCAAGATCGGTTGGCCAGCGGCACTAATGAAAAACTGTTTTTT.

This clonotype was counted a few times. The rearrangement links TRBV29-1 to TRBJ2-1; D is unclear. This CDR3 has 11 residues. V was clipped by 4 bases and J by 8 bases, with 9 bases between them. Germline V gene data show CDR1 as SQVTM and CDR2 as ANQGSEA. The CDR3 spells CSVVRLDEQFF. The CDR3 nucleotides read TGCAGCGTTGTAAGGCTGGATGAGCAGTTCTTC.

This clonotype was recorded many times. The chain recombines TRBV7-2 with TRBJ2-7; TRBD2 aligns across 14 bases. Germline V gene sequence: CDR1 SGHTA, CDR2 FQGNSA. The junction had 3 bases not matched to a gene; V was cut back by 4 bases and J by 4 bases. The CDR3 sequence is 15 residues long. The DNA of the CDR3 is TGTGCCAGCAGCTGGACTAGCGGGGGGCAATACGAGCAGTACTTC. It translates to CASSWTSGGQYEQYF. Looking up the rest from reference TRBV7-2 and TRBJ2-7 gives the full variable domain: GAGVSQSPSNKVTEKGKDVELRCDPISGHTALYWYRQSLGQGLEFLIYFQGNSAPDKSGLPSDRFSAERTGGSVSTLTIQRTQQEDSAVYLCASSWTSGGQYEQYFGPGTRLTVT.

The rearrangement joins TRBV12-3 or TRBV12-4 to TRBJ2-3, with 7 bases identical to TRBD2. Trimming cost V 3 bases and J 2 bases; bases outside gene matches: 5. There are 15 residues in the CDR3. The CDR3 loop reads CASSFAGVNTDTQYF. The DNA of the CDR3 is TGTGCCAGCAGTTTCGCGGGGGTTAACACAGATACGCAGTATTTT.

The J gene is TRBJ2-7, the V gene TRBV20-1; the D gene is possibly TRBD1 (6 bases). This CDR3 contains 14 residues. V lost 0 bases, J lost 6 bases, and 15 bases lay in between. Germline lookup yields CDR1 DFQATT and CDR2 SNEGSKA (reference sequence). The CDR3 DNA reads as TGCAGTGCTAGAGATGGGAACAGGGTTAGCGAGCAGTACTTC. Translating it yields CSARDGNRVSEQYF.

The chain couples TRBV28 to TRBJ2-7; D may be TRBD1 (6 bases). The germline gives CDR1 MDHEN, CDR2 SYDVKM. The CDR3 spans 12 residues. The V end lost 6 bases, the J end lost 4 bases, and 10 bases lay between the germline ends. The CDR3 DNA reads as TGTGCCAGCAGCAGGGGAGAATACGAGCAGTACTTC. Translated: CASSRGEYEQYF.

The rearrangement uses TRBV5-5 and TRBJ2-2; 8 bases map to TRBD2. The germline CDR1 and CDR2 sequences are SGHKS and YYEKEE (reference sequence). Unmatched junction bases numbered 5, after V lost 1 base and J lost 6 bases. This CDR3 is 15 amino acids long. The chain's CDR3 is CASSLFLAGAGELFF. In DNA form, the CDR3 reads TGTGCCAGCAGCTTGTTCCTAGCGGGTGCCGGGGAGCTGTTTTTT. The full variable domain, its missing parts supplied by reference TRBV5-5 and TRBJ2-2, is DAGVTQSPTHLIKTRGQQVTLRCSPISGHKSVSWYQQVLGQGPQFIFQYYEKEERGRGNFPDRFSARQFPNYSSELNVNALLLGDSALYLCASSLFLAGAGELFFGEGSRLTVL.

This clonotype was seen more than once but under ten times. In nucleotides, the CDR3 is TGCGCCAGCAGCCCGGGGACTAGCCGTCTCGAGCAGTACTTC. Amino acids: CASSPGTSRLEQYF. This chain links TRBV4-3 with TRBJ2-7, with 9 bases matching TRBD2. Germline V gene sequence: CDR1 LGHNA, CDR2 YSLEER. This CDR3 comprises 14 residues. V was pared by 4 bases and J by 6 bases, with 7 bases of the junction left unmatched.

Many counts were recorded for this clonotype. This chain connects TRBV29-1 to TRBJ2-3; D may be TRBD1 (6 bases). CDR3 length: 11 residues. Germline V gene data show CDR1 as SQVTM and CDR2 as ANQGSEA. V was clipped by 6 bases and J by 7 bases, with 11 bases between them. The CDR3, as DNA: TGCAGCGTCGACAGGAGTTATACGCAGTATTTT. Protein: CSVDRSYTQYF.